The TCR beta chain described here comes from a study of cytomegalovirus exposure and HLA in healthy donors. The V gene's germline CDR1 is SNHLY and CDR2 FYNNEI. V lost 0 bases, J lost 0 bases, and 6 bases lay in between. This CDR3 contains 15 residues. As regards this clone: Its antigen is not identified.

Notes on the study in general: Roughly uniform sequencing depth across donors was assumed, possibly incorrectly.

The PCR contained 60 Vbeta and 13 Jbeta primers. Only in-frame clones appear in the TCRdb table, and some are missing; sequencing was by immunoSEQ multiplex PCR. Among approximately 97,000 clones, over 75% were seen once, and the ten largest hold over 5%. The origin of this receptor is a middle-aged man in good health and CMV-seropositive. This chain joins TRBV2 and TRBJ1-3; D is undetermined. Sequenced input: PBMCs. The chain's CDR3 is CASSEAPSSGNTIYF. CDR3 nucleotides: TGTGCCAGCAGTGAAGCCCCCAGCTCTGGAAACACCATATATTTT.